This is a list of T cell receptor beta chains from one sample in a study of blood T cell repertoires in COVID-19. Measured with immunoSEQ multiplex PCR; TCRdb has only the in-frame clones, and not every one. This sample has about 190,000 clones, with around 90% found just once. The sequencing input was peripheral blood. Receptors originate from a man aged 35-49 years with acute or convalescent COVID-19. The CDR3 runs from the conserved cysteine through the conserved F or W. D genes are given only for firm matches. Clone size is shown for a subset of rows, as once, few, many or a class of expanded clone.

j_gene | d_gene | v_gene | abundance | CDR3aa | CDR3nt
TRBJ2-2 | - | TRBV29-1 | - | CSVGGGRELFF | TGCAGCGTTGGGGGGGGCCGGGAGCTGTTTTTT
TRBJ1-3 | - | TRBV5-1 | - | CASSLPHREGTIYF | TGCGCCAGCAGCTTGCCCCATCGTGAGGGAACCATATATTTT
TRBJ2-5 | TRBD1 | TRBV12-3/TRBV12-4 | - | CASARTGTETQYF | TGTGCCAGCGCCCGGACAGGGACGGAGACCCAGTACTTC
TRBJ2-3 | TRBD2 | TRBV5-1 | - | CASSPQRGGTADTQYF | TGCGCCAGCAGTCCCCAACGGGGGGGTACGGCAGATACGCAGTATTTT
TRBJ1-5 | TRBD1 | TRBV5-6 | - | CASSAGTGRQPQHF | TGTGCCAGCAGCGCCGGGACAGGGAGACAGCCCCAGCATTTT
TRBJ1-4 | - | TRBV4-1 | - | CASSQQGNNEKLFF | TGCGCCAGCAGCCAGCAGGGGAATAATGAAAAACTGTTTTTT
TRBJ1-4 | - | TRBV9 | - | CASCRGFNEKLFF | TGTGCCAGCTGTCGAGGGTTTAATGAAAAACTGTTTTTT
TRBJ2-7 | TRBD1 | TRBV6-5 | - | CASSLDRDASDEQYF | TGTGCCAGCAGCCTGGACAGGGACGCTTCGGACGAGCAGTACTTC
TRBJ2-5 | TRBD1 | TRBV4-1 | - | CASSQEGMDRQETQYF | TGCGCCAGCAGCCAAGAAGGGATGGACAGGCAAGAGACCCAGTACTTC
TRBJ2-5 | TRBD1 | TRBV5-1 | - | CASSPGTVQETQYF | TGCGCCAGCAGCCCTGGGACAGTTCAAGAGACCCAGTACTTC
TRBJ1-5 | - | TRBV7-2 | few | CASSLGSASQPQHF | TGTGCCAGCAGCTTAGGAAGTGCTAGTCAGCCCCAGCATTTT
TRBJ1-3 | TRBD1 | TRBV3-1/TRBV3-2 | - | CASSQDRGPGNTIYF | TGTGCCAGCAGCCAGGACAGGGGCCCTGGAAACACCATATATTTT
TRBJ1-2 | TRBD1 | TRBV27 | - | CASRPRGGRDGYTF | TGTGCCAGCAGACCACGAGGGGGCAGAGATGGCTACACCTTC
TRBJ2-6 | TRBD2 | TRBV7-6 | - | CASSSGLAGLSSGANVLTF | TGTGCCAGCAGCTCCGGACTAGCGGGCCTATCCTCTGGGGCCAACGTCCTGACTTTC
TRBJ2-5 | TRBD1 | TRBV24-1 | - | CATSEGQGQQETQYF | TGTGCCACCAGTGAAGGACAGGGGCAACAAGAGACCCAGTACTTC
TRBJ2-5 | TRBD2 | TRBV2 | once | CASAGVAGDQETQYF | TGTGCCTCAGCTGGGGTAGCGGGGGACCAAGAGACCCAGTACTTC
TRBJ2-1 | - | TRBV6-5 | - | CASTLYYNEQFF | TGTGCCAGCACCCTTTACTACAATGAGCAGTTCTTC
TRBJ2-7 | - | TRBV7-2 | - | CASSLERDRTYEQYF | TGTGCCAGCAGCTTAGAACGCGACAGGACCTACGAGCAGTACTTC
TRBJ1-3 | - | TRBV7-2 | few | CASSLVGWSSGNTIYF | TGTGCCAGCAGCTTAGTCGGCTGGAGCTCTGGAAACACCATATATTTT
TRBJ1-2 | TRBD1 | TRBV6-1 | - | CASSDGTGPNYGYTF | TGTGCCAGCAGTGACGGGACAGGACCTAACTATGGCTACACCTTC
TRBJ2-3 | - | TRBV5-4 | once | CASSLLGAVDTQYF | TGTGCCAGCAGCTTGTTGGGGGCGGTAGATACGCAGTATTTT
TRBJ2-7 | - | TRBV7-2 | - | CASSSLSEQYF | TGTGCCAGCAGCTCACTAAGCGAGCAGTACTTC
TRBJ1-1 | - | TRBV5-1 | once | CASSLGQPTEAFF | TGCGCCAGCAGCTTGGGACAGCCCACTGAAGCTTTCTTT
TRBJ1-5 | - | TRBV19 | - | CASSINSQPQHF | TGTGCCAGTAGTATTAATTCTCAGCCCCAGCATTTT
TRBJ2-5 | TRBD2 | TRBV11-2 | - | CASSFWTSGGPETQYF | TGTGCCAGCAGCTTTTGGACTAGCGGGGGGCCGGAGACCCAGTACTTC
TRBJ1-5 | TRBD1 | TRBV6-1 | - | CASSEEPGQGSQPQHF | TGTGCCAGCAGTGAAGAGCCCGGACAGGGAAGTCAGCCCCAGCATTTT
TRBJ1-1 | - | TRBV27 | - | CASSLGQNTEAFF | TGTGCCAGCAGTTTGGGACAGAACACTGAAGCTTTCTTT
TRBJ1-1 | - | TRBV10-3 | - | CAITPGGLNTEAFF | TGTGCCATCACCCCGGGGGGGTTGAACACTGAAGCTTTCTTT
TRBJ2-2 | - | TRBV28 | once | CASSWHNTGELFF | TGTGCCAGCAGTTGGCACAACACCGGGGAGCTGTTTTTT
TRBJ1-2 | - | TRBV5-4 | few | CASSLELYGYTF | TGTGCCAGCAGCTTGGAGCTCTATGGCTACACCTTC
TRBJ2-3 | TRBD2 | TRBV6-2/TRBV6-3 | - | CASSYSGLAGFEDTQYF | TGTGCCAGCAGTTACTCAGGACTAGCGGGGTTTGAAGATACGCAGTATTTT
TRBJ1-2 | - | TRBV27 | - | CASSSQVVGGYTF | TGTGCCAGCAGTTCCCAGGTTGTCGGTGGCTACACCTTC
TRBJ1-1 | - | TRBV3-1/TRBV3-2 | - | CASSLSRDTEAFF | TGTGCCAGCAGCCTTAGCCGGGACACTGAAGCTTTCTTT